The 14 T cell receptor beta chains in this list originate from one sample, sequenced in a study of beta chain features in type 1 diabetes (dated by TCRdb to the late 2010s). Library prep was done by the immunoSEQ multiplex PCR assay. The entire isolated RNA was reverse transcribed using the High Capacity cDNA Reverse Transcription Kit, and thus expressed TCRB transcripts were sequenced. Imported from immuneACCESS, the table was reduced by TCRdb to in-frame sequences with V and J called. These copies leave out some clones; in studies compared against another copy, an unresolved V gene accounts for under half, and the cause of the remainder is not known. For this sample there are 350,000 or so clones; 15% to 20% appear just once. The ten largest make up roughly 0.045% of the sample. The sequenced material came from naive CD4+ T cells from blood. What this sample's cell subset or site label stands for: true naive CD4+ T cells. These receptors came from a woman aged 18 to 35 in good health.

As concerns this clone: The same CDR3 can be traced to other DNA sequences in this sample. This rearrangement joins TRBV9 to TRBJ2-5, with TRBD1 matching 8 bases. Germline V gene sequence: CDR1 SGDLS, CDR2 YYNGEE. Trimming cost V 0 bases and J 4 bases; bases outside gene matches: 5. CDR3 length: 15 amino acids. Written as DNA, the CDR3 is TGTGCCAGCAGCGTAGCTACAGGGGGAGGAGAGACCCAGTACTTC. Translation gives CASSVATGGGETQYF.

The chain joins TRBV9 to TRBJ2-5; D possibly corresponds to TRBD1 (5 bases). The CDR3 sequence is 14 residues long. Germline CDR1 reads SGDLS; CDR2 reads YYNGEE. V dropped 3 bases and J dropped 3 bases, with 12 bases sitting between them. The CDR3 region is CASSGGQREETQYF. CDR3 DNA sequence: TGTGCCAGCAGCGGTGGACAAAGGGAAGAGACCCAGTACTTC.

The chain recombines TRBV2 with TRBJ1-2; the D gene is possibly TRBD1 (5 bases). With 2 bases removed from V and 6 bases from J, the gap between germline ends came to 10 bases. Germline CDR1 is SNHLY and CDR2 is FYNNEI. This CDR3 has 13 residues. CDR3 amino acids: CASSEQGTDGYTF. CDR3 DNA: TGTGCCAGCAGTGAACAGGGTACGGATGGCTACACCTTC. The complete variable domain, with remaining parts taken from reference TRBV2 and TRBJ1-2, reads EPEVTQTPSHQVTQMGQEVILRCVPISNHLYFYWYRQILGQKVEFLVSFYNNEISEKSEIFDDQFSVERPDGSNFTLKIRSTKLEDSAMYFCASSEQGTDGYTFGSGTRLTVV.

In its sample, this clone was seen a few times. The V and J genes are TRBV30 and TRBJ1-4; D may be TRBD1 (6 bases). CDR1 and CDR2 from the germline V gene are GTSNPN and SVGIG (reference sequence). The V and J ends lost 3 bases and 5 bases respectively, with 10 bases between them. The CDR3 consists of 13 residues. The CDR3 DNA follows: TGTGCCTGGAGGGGGGCAGGCAATGAAAAACTGTTTTTT. Its translation: CAWRGAGNEKLFF.

The chain uses TRBV23-1 and TRBJ2-1, with a weak D call TRBD2 (5 bases). TRBV23-1 has ORF status, its function being uncertain. The V end lost 8 bases, the J end lost 7 bases, and 15 bases lay between the germline ends. The CDR3 length is 13 residues. The CDR3: CASPREGLNEQFF. CDR3 nucleotides: TGCGCCAGCCCCCGGGAAGGGTTGAATGAGCAGTTCTTC.

This clone was seen only a few times. This chain joins TRBV7-2 and TRBJ1-1; D gene unclear. The CDR3 spans 13 residues. Germline values: CDR1 SGHTA, CDR2 FQGNSA. Trimming pared 3 bases from V and 2 bases from J, leaving 7 bases between. Written as DNA, the CDR3 is TGTGCCAGCAGCTTCGGCGGTAACACTGAAGCTTTCTTT. Protein sequence: CASSFGGNTEAFF.

This rearrangement joins TRBV6-5 to TRBJ1-2; D is unresolved. Trimming took off 2 bases at V and 4 bases at J, with 5 bases between the two ends. CDR1 is MNHEY, CDR2 SVGAGI, per germline. The CDR3 extends over 12 amino acids. CDR3 protein: CASSYTGYGYTF. CDR3 nucleotide sequence: TGTGCCAGCAGTTACACGGGCTATGGCTACACCTTC.

V and J are TRBV25-1 and TRBJ1-4; tentative D call: TRBD1 (6 bases). The CDR3 is 14 amino acids. Germline V gene data show CDR1 as MGHDK and CDR2 as SYGVNS. Trimming cost V 4 bases and J 8 bases, with 14 bases left between them. The CDR3 DNA is TGTGCCAGCAGTGGGACGGGACAATGGGAAAAACTGTTTTTT. It specifies CASSGTGQWEKLFF.

V gene TRBV19 combines with J gene TRBJ2-1, with TRBD2 matching over 8 bases. The CDR3 runs to 17 residues. Germline trimming cut 6 bases from V and 0 bases from J; bases unmatched to any gene: 10. Germline CDR1 reads LNHDA; CDR2 reads SQIVND (reference sequence). CDR3 nucleotides: TGTGCCAGTAGCCGACGGCGGGAGGTGAGCTCCTACAATGAGCAGTTCTTC. Amino acids: CASSRRREVSSYNEQFF.

This clone was observed a handful of times. The V gene is TRBV7-3, the J gene TRBJ2-3; TRBD2 is a possible D gene (6 bases). Germline-derived CDR1 and CDR2 are SGHTA and FQGTGA. The V end was cut by 0 bases, the J end by 5 bases, with 6 bases between. The CDR3 length is 13 residues. CDR3 protein: CASSLTGGDTQYF. Here the CDR3 DNA reads TGTGCCAGCAGCTTAACGGGGGGAGATACGCAGTATTTT.

Note on this clone: The sample has other DNA sequences that encode this CDR3 too. This chain connects TRBV5-1 to TRBJ2-1; TRBD2 might be the D (6 bases). Germline V CDR1 and CDR2: SGHRS, YFSETQ. The length of the CDR3 is 16 residues. Trimming took off 2 bases at V and 0 bases at J, with 12 bases between the two ends. CDR3 loop: CASSLGAGSSYNEQFF. The CDR3 region has the DNA TGCGCCAGCAGCTTAGGTGCGGGGAGCTCCTACAATGAGCAGTTCTTC.

This chain links TRBV6-1 with TRBJ2-1, with 8 bases fitting TRBD2. CDR1 and CDR2 from the germline V gene are MNHNS and SASEGT. CDR3 size: 16 residues. The junction had 5 bases not matched to a gene; V was cut back by 2 bases and J by 2 bases. The CDR3 DNA reads as TGTGCCAGCAGTGAATCTACTAGCGGAGCCTACAATGAGCAGTTCTTC. Translation gives CASSESTSGAYNEQFF.

The V call is TRBV5-1, the J call TRBJ2-3; 12 bases are a match to TRBD1. The V gene's germline CDR1 is SGHRS and CDR2 YFSETQ. V trimming: 4 bases; J trimming: 2 bases; junction bases outside the gene matches: 8. CDR3 length: 17 amino acids. The CDR3 DNA is TGCGCCAGCAGCCCGGGACAGGGGGCCCCCGCCACAGATACGCAGTATTTT. Encoded protein: CASSPGQGAPATDTQYF.

This chain uses TRBV4-3 with TRBJ2-5; 12 bases are a match to TRBD2. Germline assignment: CDR1 LGHNA and CDR2 YSLEER. The junction had 11 bases not matched to a gene; V was cut back by 2 bases and J by 4 bases. This CDR3 spans 18 amino acids. The CDR3 nucleotides read TGCGCCAGCAGCCAATCCCTAGCGGGGGGGCCGAGGGTAGAGACCCAGTACTTC. Protein sequence: CASSQSLAGGPRVETQYF.